The 16 T cell receptor beta chains reported below all come from one sample, sequenced in a study of neurological immune-mediated disorders. TCRdb ran MiXCR on the 5' RACE reads and lists one entry per CDR3 protein. The profile shows roughly 25,000 distinct CDR3 sequences, 5% to 7% of them singletons. Sequencing used PBMCs. The receptors shown here come from a woman aged 40-49 years in good health.

At least ten counts were recorded for this clonotype. This chain uses TRBV10-3 with TRBJ2-3; 9 bases fit TRBD2. Germline loops: CDR1 ENHRY, CDR2 SYGVKD. Losses at the gene ends were 4 bases for V and 4 bases for J; bases not matched to a gene: 6. This CDR3 has 15 residues. CDR3 protein: CAISVGSGSSDTQYF. The CDR3 nucleotides read TGTGCCATCAGTGTCGGTAGCGGGAGCTCAGATACGCAGTATTTT.

This clonotype has ten or more counts. The CDR3 DNA reads TGCAGTGCTAGAGATATTCGGGCGGCCGCGGACGGCGCTGAAGCTTTCTTT. Translated, it gives CSARDIRAAADGAEAFF. This chain connects TRBV20-1 to TRBJ1-1, with no clear D. Deletions cut 0 bases from V and 6 bases from J, with 23 bases between. Germline CDR1 is DFQATT and CDR2 is SNEGSKA (reference sequence). This CDR3 has 17 amino acids.

At least ten counts were recorded for this clonotype. The chain employs TRBV20-1 and TRBJ2-2, with a tentative D call TRBD2 (6 bases). Germline lookup yields CDR1 DFQATT and CDR2 SNEGSKA (reference sequence). This CDR3 region has 13 residues. Between the trimmed V and J ends, which lost 1 base and 7 bases, there was a span of 10 bases. The CDR3 protein is CSARGRGSGELFF. The CDR3 nucleotides are TGCAGTGCTAGAGGGAGGGGAAGCGGGGAGCTGTTTTTT.

This clonotype was seen at least ten times. V usage is TRBV4-3 and J usage is TRBJ2-3; D is ambiguous. The CDR3 extends over 13 amino acids. V lost 1 base and J lost 5, with 7 bases in between. The germline gives CDR1 LGHNA, CDR2 YSLEER. The CDR3 region has the DNA TGCGCCAGCAGCCAAGTTTCTGGAGATACGCAGTATTTT. Translated: CASSQVSGDTQYF.

This clonotype was recorded many times. The chain combines TRBV10-3 with TRBJ2-1; D uncertain. The germline V gene has CDR1 ENHRY and CDR2 SYGVKD. CDR3 length: 13 residues. The V end was cut by 3 bases, the J end by 7 bases, with 10 bases between. DNA of the CDR3: TGTGCCATCAGTGAAGGTTGGGAAAATGAGCAGTTCTTC. Encoded protein: CAISEGWENEQFF.

Ten or more counts support this clonotype. The chain employs TRBV15 and TRBJ2-3, with D possibly being TRBD1 (7 bases). The CDR3 extends over 15 amino acids. The germline V gene has CDR1 LNHNV and CDR2 YYDKDF (reference sequence). V lost 4 bases to trimming and J lost 3 bases, with 14 bases between them. The CDR3 loop reads CATSMGGTATDTQYF. CDR3 nucleotides: TGTGCCACCAGCATGGGCGGGACAGCTACAGATACGCAGTATTTT.

This clonotype has only one observation. This clone may be a read error of a much larger clone one base away. The chain has TRBV3-1 and TRBJ2-5, with TRBD1 as a possible D gene (5 bases). CDR3 length: 14 amino acids. CDR1 is LGHDT and CDR2 is YNNKEL in the germline V gene (reference sequence). The CDR3 is CTRRQGAQEETQYF. CDR3 sequence (DNA): TGTACCAGGAGACAAGGGGCCCAGGAAGAGACCCAGTACTTC.

This clonotype was seen ten or more times. The rearrangement uses TRBV5-1 and TRBJ1-2; TRBD1 agrees at 8 bases. Unmatched junction bases numbered 3, after V lost 2 bases and J lost 3 bases. Per germline, CDR1 SGHRS and CDR2 YFSETQ. CDR3 length equals 14 residues. CDR3 nucleotide sequence: TGCGCCAGCAGCTTAGCAGGGGGCGACTATGGCTACACCTTC. Encoded protein: CASSLAGGDYGYTF.

This clonotype was counted ten times or more. This chain connects TRBV29-1 to TRBJ2-3, with TRBD2 matching 7 bases. The J segment lost 1 base and the V segment lost 7 bases, leaving 5 bases of the junction unmatched. The CDR3 is made up of 13 amino acids. The V gene's germline CDR1 is SQVTM and CDR2 ANQGSEA. The CDR3: CSDLSGGTDTQYF. Written as DNA, the CDR3 is TGCAGCGACCTAAGCGGGGGCACAGATACGCAGTATTTT.

In its sample, this clonotype ranks as large. The chain uses TRBV5-1 and TRBJ2-3, with 11 bases lining up with TRBD2. J was trimmed by 0 bases and V by 6 bases; bases with no gene match: 6. CDR1 SGHRS and CDR2 YFSETQ come from the germline V gene. This CDR3 comprises 16 residues. The CDR3 sequence is CASTSGLAGSTDTQYF. CDR3 nucleotide sequence: TGCGCCAGCACCTCTGGACTAGCGGGTAGCACAGATACGCAGTATTTT.

This clonotype was observed many times. The chain couples TRBV29-1 to TRBJ2-6, with TRBD1 matching 9 bases. The CDR3 consists of 15 residues. J gave up 3 bases and V 4 bases, and 4 bases lay outside the gene matches. CDR1 is SQVTM, CDR2 ANQGSEA, per germline. Here the CDR3 reads CSVAQGARGANVLTF. The CDR3, as DNA: TGCAGCGTTGCACAGGGGGCGCGTGGGGCCAACGTCCTGACTTTC.

This clonotype was picked up many times. The chain joins TRBV6-6 to TRBJ2-1, with D uncertain. CDR3 length equals 16 residues. Trimming shortened V by 3 bases and J by 9 bases, and 21 bases separated the two germline ends. From germline, CDR1 is MNHNY and CDR2 SVGAGI (reference sequence). The CDR3 bases are TGTGCCAGCAGTTATCCCGATGCGTCGTTAGGGCGTGAGCAGTTCTTC. Translating gives CASSYPDASLGREQFF.

This clonotype was picked up many times. The CDR3 DNA reads as TGCGCCAGCAGCTTGGTGGCGGGAGAGGCCCTCGAGCAGTTCTTC. Its protein is CASSLVAGEALEQFF. The chain joins TRBV5-1 to TRBJ2-1; TRBD2 aligns across 7 bases. The J segment lost 10 bases and the V segment lost 0 bases, leaving 10 bases of the junction unmatched. This CDR3 has 15 amino acids. Per germline, CDR1 SGHRS and CDR2 YFSETQ.

There are many counts of this clonotype. This sequence joins TRBV20-1 and TRBJ2-1; tentative D call: TRBD2 (5 bases). Trimming cost V 3 bases and J 4 bases, with 16 bases left between them. The CDR3 length is 15 residues. CDR1 is DFQATT, CDR2 SNEGSKA, per germline (reference sequence). The CDR3 sequence: CSARAERRPYNEQFF. The CDR3 DNA reads as TGCAGTGCTAGGGCCGAAAGGAGGCCATACAATGAGCAGTTCTTC.

This clonotype came up many times. J is TRBJ2-5 and V is TRBV12-3 or TRBV12-4; 11 nucleotides align to TRBD1. CDR3 size: 14 residues. J gave up 5 bases and V 5 bases, and 4 bases lay outside the gene matches. CDR3 bases: TGTGCCAGCAGTGGACAGGGGGCACGGGAGACCCAGTACTTC. Its protein product is CASSGQGARETQYF.

This clonotype showed up many times. V gene TRBV12-3 or TRBV12-4 combines with J gene TRBJ2-7, with 7 bases fitting TRBD1. This CDR3 spans 13 amino acids. Unmatched junction bases numbered 3, after V lost 2 bases and J lost 5 bases. Written as DNA, the CDR3 is TGTGCCAGCAGTTTACTACAGGGGAACGAGCAGTACTTC. It is translated as CASSLLQGNEQYF.